This T cell receptor (beta chain) was identified during a study of T cell repertoires in cytomegalovirus infection (dated 2019 in TCRdb). Context from the whole study: The HLA type of each donor mattered for the analysis, because public TCR beta signatures pointed to carriage of CMV infection along with the matching HLA type. Overall study outcomes, separate from this receptor: The ex vivo response was dominated by HLA-C-restricted CMV-specific TCR beta clonotypes, which also provided the single most frequent clonotype in two of eight donors. Cumulative frequency of public TCR beta family members discriminated carriers of CMV infection plus the relevant HLA type in this cohort and an independent approximately 400-donor cohort.

Trimming removed 4 bases from V and 8 bases from J, leaving 17 bases between the germline ends. Counted from cysteine to phenylalanine, this CDR3 has 14 amino acids. Of the read, only the CDR3 DNA is kept; its 42 bases are in frame from base 1. The germline V gene (reference sequence) supplies CDR1 SEHNR and CDR2 FQNEAQ. This clonotype was seen repeatedly, ten times or more. Its antigen is not yet known. There are no base qualities to consult, and no much larger clone falls within one base. The reads were generated on an Illumina HiSeq 1500. The public sequencing data were trimmed at Q25 with fastp and processed into clonotypes with MiXCR by TCRdb, which kept only in-frame beta chains. Duplicate CDR3 protein sequences are folded into a single record with the most common DNA and genes. Here the sample has 600,000 to 800,000 distinct CDR3 sequences; approximately 25% occur a single time. The ten largest clones represent 7% to 9% of the sample.

Source material: CD8+ T cells from PBMCs. The receptor comes from a human donor in good health (CMV status not recorded). Some clones in this sample may be carry-over from other donors' samples. Rearrangement joined TRBV7-9 to TRBJ1-2, with TRBD1 perhaps the D gene, on 5 matching bases. The CDR3 region has the sequence CASSSRDRSRGYTF. In nucleotide form, the sequence is TGTGCCAGCAGCTCCCGGGACCGCTCGCGAGGCTACACCTTC.